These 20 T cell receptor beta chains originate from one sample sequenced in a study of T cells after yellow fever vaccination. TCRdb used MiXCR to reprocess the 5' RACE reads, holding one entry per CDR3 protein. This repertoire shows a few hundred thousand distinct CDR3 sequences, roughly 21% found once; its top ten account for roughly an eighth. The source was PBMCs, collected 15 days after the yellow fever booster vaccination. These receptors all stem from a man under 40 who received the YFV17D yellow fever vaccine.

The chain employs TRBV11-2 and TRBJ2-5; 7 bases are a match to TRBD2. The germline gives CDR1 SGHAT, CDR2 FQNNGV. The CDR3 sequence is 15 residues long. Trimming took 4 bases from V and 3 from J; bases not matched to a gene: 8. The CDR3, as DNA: TGTGCCAGCAGCTCCCTAGGAGCGGGAAAAGAGACCCAGTACTTC. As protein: CASSSLGAGKETQYF.

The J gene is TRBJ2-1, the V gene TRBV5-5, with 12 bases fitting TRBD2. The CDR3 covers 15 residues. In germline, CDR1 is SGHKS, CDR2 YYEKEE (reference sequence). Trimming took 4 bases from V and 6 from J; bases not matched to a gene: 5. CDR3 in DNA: TGTGCCAGCAGCGCTTGGACTAGCGGGATCAATGAGCAGTTCTTC. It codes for CASSAWTSGINEQFF.

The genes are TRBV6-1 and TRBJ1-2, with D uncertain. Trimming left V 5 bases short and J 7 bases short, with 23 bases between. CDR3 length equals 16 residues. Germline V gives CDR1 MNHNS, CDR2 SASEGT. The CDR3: CASSQGGPGRTGGYTF. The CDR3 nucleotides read TGTGCCAGCAGTCAAGGAGGCCCGGGCCGAACGGGTGGCTACACCTTC.

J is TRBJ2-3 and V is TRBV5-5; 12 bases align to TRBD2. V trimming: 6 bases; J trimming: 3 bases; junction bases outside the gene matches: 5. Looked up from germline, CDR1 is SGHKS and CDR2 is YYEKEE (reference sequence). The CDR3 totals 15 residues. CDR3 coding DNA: TGTGCCAGCACTAGCGGGAGGGCGGGTACAGATACGCAGTATTTT. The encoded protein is CASTSGRAGTDTQYF.

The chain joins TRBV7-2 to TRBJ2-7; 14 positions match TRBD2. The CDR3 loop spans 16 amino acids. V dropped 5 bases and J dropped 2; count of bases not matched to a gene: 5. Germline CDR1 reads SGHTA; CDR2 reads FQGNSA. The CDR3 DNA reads TGTGCCAGCAGCAATGAGGGACTAGCGGGAGCCTACGAGCAGTACTTC. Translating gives CASSNEGLAGAYEQYF. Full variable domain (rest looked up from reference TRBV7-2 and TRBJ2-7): GAGVSQSPSNKVTEKGKDVELRCDPISGHTALYWYRQSLGQGLEFLIYFQGNSAPDKSGLPSDRFSAERTGGSVSTLTIQRTQQEDSAVYLCASSNEGLAGAYEQYFGPGTRLTVT.

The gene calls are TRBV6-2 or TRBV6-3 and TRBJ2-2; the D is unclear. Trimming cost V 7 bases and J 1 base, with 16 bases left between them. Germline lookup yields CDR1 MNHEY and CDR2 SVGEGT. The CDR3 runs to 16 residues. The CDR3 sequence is CASTSPVNLNTGELFF. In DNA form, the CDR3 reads TGTGCCAGCACCTCGCCTGTAAACCTGAACACCGGGGAGCTGTTTTTT.

The CDR3 coding sequence is TGTGCCAGTAGTAAAATACAGGGGTCCGGAGGACACATTCAGTACTTC. It translates to CASSKIQGSGGHIQYF. J is TRBJ2-4 and V is TRBV19; 7 positions match TRBD1. CDR3 length: 16 residues. Germline lookup yields CDR1 LNHDA and CDR2 SQIVND (reference sequence). The V gene end was trimmed by 4 bases and the J gene end by 8 bases; junction bases not matched to a gene: 14.

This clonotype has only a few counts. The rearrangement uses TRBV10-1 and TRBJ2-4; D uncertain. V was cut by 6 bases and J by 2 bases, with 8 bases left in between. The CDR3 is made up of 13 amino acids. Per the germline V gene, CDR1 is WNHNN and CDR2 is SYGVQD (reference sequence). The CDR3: CASSLMPKNIQYF. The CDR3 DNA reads TGCGCCAGCAGCTTGATGCCCAAAAACATTCAGTACTTC.

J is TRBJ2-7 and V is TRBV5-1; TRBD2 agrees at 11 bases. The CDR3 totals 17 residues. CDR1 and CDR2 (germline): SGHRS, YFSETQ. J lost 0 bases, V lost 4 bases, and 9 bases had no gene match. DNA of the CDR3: TGCGCCAGCAGCCTGGGACTAGCGGAAGGGAGCTCCTACGAGCAGTACTTC. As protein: CASSLGLAEGSSYEQYF.

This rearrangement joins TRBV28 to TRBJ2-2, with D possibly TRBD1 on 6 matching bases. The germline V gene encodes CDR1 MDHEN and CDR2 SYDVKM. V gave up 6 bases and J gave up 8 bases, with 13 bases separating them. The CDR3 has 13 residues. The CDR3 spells CASRGQTEGELFF. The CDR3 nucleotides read TGTGCCAGCAGAGGACAGACGGAGGGGGAGCTGTTTTTT.

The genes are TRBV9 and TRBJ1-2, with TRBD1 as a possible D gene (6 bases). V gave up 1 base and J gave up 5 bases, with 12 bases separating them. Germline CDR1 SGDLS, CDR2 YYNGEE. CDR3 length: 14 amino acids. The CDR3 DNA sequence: TGTGCCAGCAGCGTACAGGGGAGTCATTATGGCTACACCTTC. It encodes CASSVQGSHYGYTF.

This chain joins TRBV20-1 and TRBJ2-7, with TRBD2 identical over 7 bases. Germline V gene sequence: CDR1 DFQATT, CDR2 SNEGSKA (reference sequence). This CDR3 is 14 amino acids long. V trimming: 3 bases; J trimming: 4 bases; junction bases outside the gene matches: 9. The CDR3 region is CSASSAGDWYEQYF. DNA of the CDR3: TGCAGTGCTAGTAGCGCGGGAGATTGGTACGAGCAGTACTTC.

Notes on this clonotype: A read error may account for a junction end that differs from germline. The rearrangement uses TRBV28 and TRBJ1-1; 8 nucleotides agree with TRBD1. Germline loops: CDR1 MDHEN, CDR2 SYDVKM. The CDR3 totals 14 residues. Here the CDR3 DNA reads TGTGCCAGCAGTTACGACAGGGGTTACACTGAAGCTTCCTTT. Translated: CASSYDRGYTEASF.

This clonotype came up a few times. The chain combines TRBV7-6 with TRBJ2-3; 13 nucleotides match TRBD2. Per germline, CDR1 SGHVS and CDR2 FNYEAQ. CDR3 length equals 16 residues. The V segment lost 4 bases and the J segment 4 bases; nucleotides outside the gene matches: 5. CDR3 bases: TGTGCCAGCAGCTCCCGGACTAGCGGGAGTTCAGATACGCAGTATTTT. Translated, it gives CASSSRTSGSSDTQYF.

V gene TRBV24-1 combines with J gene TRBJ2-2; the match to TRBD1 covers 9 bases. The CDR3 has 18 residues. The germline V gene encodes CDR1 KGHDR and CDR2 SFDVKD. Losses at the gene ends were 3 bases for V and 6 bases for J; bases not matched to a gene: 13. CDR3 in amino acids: CATSDPLGEQGASGELFF. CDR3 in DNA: TGTGCCACCAGTGATCCCCTCGGAGAACAGGGGGCATCCGGGGAGCTGTTTTTT.

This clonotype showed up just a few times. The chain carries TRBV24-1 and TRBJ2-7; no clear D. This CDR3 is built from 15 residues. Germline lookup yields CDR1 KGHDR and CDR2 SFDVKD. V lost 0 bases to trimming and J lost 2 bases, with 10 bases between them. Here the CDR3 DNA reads TGTGCCACCAGTGATTTGTACCCTACAACCTACGAGCAGTACTTC. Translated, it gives CATSDLYPTTYEQYF.

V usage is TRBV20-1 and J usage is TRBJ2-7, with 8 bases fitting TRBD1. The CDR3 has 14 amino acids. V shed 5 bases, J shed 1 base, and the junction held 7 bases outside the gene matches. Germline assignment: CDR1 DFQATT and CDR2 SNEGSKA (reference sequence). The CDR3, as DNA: TGCAGTGCTGGGGCCAGGGGGCATTCCTACGAGCAGTACTTC. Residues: CSAGARGHSYEQYF.

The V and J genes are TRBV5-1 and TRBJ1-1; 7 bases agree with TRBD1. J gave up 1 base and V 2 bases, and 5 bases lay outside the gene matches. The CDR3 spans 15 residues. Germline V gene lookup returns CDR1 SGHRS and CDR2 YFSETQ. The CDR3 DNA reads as TGCGCCAGCAGCTTAGGGAGGGGGCGGAACACTGAAGCTTTCTTT. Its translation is CASSLGRGRNTEAFF. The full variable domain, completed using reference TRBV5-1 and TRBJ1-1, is KAGVTQTPRYLIKTRGQQVTLSCSPISGHRSVSWYQQTPGQGLQFLFEYFSETQRNKGNFPGRFSGRQFSNSRSEMNVSTLELGDSALYLCASSLGRGRNTEAFFGQGTRLTVV.

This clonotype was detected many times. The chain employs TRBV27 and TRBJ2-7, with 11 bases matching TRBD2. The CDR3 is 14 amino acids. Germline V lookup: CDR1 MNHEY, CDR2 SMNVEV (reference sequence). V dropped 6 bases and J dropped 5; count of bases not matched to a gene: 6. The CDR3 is CASRLAGGPHEQYF. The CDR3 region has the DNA TGTGCCAGCAGGTTAGCGGGAGGGCCCCACGAGCAGTACTTC.

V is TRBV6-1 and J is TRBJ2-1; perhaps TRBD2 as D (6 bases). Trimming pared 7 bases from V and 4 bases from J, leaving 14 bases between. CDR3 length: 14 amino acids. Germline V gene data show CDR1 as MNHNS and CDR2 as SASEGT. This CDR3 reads CASISPGGYNEQFF. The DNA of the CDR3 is TGTGCCAGCATCTCGCCCGGGGGATACAATGAGCAGTTCTTC.